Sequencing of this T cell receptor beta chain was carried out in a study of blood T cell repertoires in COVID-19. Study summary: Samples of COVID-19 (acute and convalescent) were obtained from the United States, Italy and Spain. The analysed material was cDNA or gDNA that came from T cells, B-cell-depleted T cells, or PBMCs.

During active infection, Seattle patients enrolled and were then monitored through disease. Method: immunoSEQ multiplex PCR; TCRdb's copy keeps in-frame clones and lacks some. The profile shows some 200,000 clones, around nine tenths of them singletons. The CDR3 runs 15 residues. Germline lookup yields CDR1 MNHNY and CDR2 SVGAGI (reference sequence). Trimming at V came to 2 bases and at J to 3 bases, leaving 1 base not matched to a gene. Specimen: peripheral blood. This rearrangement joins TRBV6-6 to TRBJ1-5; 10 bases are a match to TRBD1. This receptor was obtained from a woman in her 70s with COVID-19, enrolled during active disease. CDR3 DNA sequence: TGTGCCAGCAGTTACGGGACAGGGGTCAATCAGCCCCAGCATTTT. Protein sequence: CASSYGTGVNQPQHF.